This T cell receptor (beta chain) was obtained from a study of T cell repertoires in cytomegalovirus infection. Turning to the study itself: Evidence of both CMV infection and a matching HLA type came from public TCR beta signatures. Study outcomes and limitations: Clonotypes of TCR beta that were HLA-C-restricted and CMV-specific dominated the ex vivo response. Based on cumulative public TCR beta family frequency, carriers of CMV plus the relevant HLA were identified.

V was pared by 5 bases and J by 6 bases, with 10 bases of the junction left unmatched. Looked up from germline, CDR1 is SGHVS and CDR2 is FQNEAQ. The CDR3 spans 15 residues. One entry per CDR3 protein, called by TCRdb with MiXCR from the reads. The sample consists of a few hundred thousand distinct CDR3 sequences, around 8.7% of them appearing once. This clonotype was seen many times. Its specificity is not known. The material sequenced was PBMCs. The receptor was isolated from a human donor in good health (CMV status not recorded). Some clones in this sample may be carry-over from other donors' samples. The rearrangement uses TRBV7-8 and TRBJ2-7, with 10 bases that match TRBD1. The CDR3 spells CASSRPTGGLSEQYF. CDR3 nucleotide sequence: TGTGCCAGCAGCCGACCGACAGGGGGCCTATCCGAGCAGTACTTC.